Many counts were recorded for the clone carrying this TCR beta chain. This record comes from a study of CD8+CD57+ T cells in acquired aplastic anemia. The CDR3 covers 14 residues. CDR1 is DFQATT and CDR2 is SNEGSKA in the germline V gene (reference sequence). With 5 bases removed from V and 3 bases from J, the gap between germline ends came to 14 bases. Profiling that covered TCR beta VDJ and CDR3 relied on genomic DNA as its template. MiXCR, applied by TCRdb to the reads, yields one record per CDR3 protein. The table has 200,000 to 250,000 distinct CDR3 sequences, 34% seen once; the top ten hold 1% to 1.3%.

This clonotype was sampled from a human donor in good health, serving as a control. Sequencing was performed on sorted CD4+, CD8+, or CD8+CD57+ T cells (not recorded which) from PBMCs. This rearrangement joins TRBV20-1 to TRBJ1-5; tentatively, D is TRBD1 (6 bases). Here the CDR3 reads CSAQPDSSNQPQHF. The CDR3 nucleotides are TGCAGTGCTCAGCCGGACAGCTCCAATCAGCCCCAGCATTTT.